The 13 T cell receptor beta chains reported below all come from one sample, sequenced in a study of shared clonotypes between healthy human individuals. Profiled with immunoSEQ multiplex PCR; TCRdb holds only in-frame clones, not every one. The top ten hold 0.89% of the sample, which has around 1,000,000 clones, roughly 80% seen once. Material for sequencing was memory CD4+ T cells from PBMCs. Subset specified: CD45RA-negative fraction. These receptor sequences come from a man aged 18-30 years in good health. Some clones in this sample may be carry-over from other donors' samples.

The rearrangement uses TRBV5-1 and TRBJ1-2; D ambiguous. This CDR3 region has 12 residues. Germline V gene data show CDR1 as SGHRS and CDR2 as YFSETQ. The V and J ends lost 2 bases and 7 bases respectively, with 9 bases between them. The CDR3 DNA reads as TGCGCCAGCAGCTTTGAATTCAGTGGCTACACCTTC. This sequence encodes CASSFEFSGYTF. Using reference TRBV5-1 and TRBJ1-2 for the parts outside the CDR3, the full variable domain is KAGVTQTPRYLIKTRGQQVTLSCSPISGHRSVSWYQQTPGQGLQFLFEYFSETQRNKGNFPGRFSGRQFSNSRSEMNVSTLELGDSALYLCASSFEFSGYTFGSGTRLTVV.

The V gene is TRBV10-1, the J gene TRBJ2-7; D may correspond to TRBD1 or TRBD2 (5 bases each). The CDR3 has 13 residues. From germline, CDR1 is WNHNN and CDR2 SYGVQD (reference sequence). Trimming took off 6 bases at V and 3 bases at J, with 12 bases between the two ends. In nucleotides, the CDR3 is TGCGCCAGCAGACAGGACTTGGGCTACGAGCAGTACTTC. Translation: CASRQDLGYEQYF.

The chain's CDR3 is CASSLIPGASNQPQHF. CDR3 DNA sequence: TGTGCCAGCAGTTTAATTCCGGGGGCCAGCAATCAGCCCCAGCATTTT. The V call is TRBV28, the J call TRBJ1-5; TRBD1 is a possible D gene (6 bases). V was clipped by 2 bases and J by 1 base, with 12 bases between them. CDR3 length: 16 residues. The V gene's germline CDR1 is MDHEN and CDR2 SYDVKM.

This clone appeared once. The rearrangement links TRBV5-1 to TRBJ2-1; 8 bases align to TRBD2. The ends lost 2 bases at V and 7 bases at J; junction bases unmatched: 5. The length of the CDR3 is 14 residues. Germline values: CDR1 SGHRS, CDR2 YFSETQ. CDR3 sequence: CASSFLVAGNEQFF. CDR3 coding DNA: TGCGCCAGCAGCTTCTTAGTAGCGGGGAATGAGCAGTTCTTC. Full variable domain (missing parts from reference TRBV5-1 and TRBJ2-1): KAGVTQTPRYLIKTRGQQVTLSCSPISGHRSVSWYQQTPGQGLQFLFEYFSETQRNKGNFPGRFSGRQFSNSRSEMNVSTLELGDSALYLCASSFLVAGNEQFFGPGTRLTVL.

CDR3 bases: TGCGCCAGCGGGGACAGCTCCTACGAGCAGTACTTC. The encoded protein is CASGDSSYEQYF. The V gene is TRBV5-1, the J gene TRBJ2-7; the match to TRBD1 covers 7 bases. The CDR3 has 12 amino acids. With V trimmed by 7 bases and J by 0 bases, 1 base remained unmatched. Germline CDR1 is SGHRS and CDR2 is YFSETQ. The entire variable domain, with the rest obtained from reference TRBV5-1 and TRBJ2-7, is as follows: KAGVTQTPRYLIKTRGQQVTLSCSPISGHRSVSWYQQTPGQGLQFLFEYFSETQRNKGNFPGRFSGRQFSNSRSEMNVSTLELGDSALYLCASGDSSYEQYFGPGTRLTVT.

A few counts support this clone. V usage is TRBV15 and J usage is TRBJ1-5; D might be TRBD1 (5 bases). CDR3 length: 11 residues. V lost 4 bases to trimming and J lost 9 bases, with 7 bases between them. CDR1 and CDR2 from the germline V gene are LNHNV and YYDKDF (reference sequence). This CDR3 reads CATSTGPPQHF. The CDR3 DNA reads TGTGCCACCAGCACAGGGCCGCCCCAGCATTTT.

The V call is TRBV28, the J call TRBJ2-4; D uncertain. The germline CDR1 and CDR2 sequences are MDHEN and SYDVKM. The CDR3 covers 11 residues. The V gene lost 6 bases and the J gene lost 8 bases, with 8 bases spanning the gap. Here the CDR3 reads CASRTRDIQYF. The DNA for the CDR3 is TGTGCCAGCAGGACAAGAGACATTCAGTACTTC.

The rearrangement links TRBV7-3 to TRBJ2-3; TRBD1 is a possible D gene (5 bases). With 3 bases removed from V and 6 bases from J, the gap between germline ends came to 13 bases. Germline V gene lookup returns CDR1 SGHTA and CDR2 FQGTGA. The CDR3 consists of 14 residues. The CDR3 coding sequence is TGTGCCAGCAGCTTCTCGTCAGGGCGGGATACGCAGTATTTT. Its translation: CASSFSSGRDTQYF.

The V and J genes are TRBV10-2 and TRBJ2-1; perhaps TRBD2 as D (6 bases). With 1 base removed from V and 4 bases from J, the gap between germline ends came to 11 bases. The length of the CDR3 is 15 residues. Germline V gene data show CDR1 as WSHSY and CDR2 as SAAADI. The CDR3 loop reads CASSEFVAEYNEQFF. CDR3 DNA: TGCGCCAGCAGTGAGTTTGTAGCGGAGTACAATGAGCAGTTCTTC.

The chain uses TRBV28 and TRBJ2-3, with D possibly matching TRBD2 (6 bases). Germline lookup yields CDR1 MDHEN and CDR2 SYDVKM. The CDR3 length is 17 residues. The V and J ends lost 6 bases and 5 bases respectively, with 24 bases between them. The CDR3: CASRSAGLRTLGDTQYF. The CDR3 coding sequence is TGTGCCAGCAGGTCTGCGGGACTCCGTACTCTGGGAGATACGCAGTATTTT.

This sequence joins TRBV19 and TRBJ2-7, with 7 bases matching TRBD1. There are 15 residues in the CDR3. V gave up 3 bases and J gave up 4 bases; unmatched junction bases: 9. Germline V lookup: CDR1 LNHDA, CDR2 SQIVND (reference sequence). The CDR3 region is CASSIVGNRGYEQYF. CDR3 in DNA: TGTGCCAGTAGTATCGTGGGGAACAGGGGATACGAGCAGTACTTC.

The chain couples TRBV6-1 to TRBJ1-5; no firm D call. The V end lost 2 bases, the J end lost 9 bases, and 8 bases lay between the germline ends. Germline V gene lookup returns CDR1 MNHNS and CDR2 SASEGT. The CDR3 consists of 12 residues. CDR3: CASSEPPAPQHF. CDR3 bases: TGTGCCAGCAGTGAACCGCCGGCGCCCCAGCATTTT.

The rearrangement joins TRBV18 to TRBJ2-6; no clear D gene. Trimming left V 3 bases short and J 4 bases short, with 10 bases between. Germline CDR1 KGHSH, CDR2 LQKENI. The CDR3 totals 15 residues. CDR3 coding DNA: TGTGCCAGCTCACCGAGGACGTCAGGGGCCAACGTCCTGACTTTC. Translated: CASSPRTSGANVLTF.